This T cell receptor (beta chain) was recorded in a study of blood T cell repertoires in COVID-19. The overall study: The origin of the acute and convalescent COVID-19 samples was the United States, Italy and Spain. PBMCs, B-cell-depleted T cells, or T cells provided the cDNA or gDNA that made up the material.

Clones were read by immunoSEQ multiplex PCR, and TCRdb kept only the in-frame ones, dropping some. The sample contains roughly 140,000 clones, roughly four fifths of which appear only once. V was shortened by 2 bases and J by 5 bases, with 9 bases between the two germline ends. Germline V gene sequence: CDR1 GTSNPN, CDR2 SVGIG (reference sequence). This CDR3 comprises 13 residues. The origin of this receptor is a human donor with acute or convalescent COVID-19. The donor label of this sample is uncertain. The sequencing input was peripheral blood. V is TRBV30 and J is TRBJ2-2; D uncertain. The CDR3 DNA is TGTGCCTGGAGTAAGTTTCGGACCGGGGAGCTGTTTTTT. The encoded protein is CAWSKFRTGELFF.